The 13 T cell receptor beta chains in this list originate from one sample, sequenced in a study of cytomegalovirus exposure and HLA in healthy donors (dated by TCRdb to 2017 to 2019). Library preparation used the immunoSEQ multiplex PCR assay. The table comes from immuneACCESS by way of TCRdb, which keeps in-frame sequences with V and J called. Part of the clones is missing from these tables; in studies checked, under half for an unresolved V gene and the rest for unknown reasons. Within this sample are about 160,000 clones, with roughly 90% of them counted one time only. Jointly, the top ten make up about 9.4% of the sample. Source material: PBMCs. The receptors come from a woman between 18 and 30 years old in good health and CMV-seropositive.

This clone was recorded only once. The chain links TRBV6-1 to TRBJ2-3, with TRBD2 matching 10 bases. The CDR3 runs to 15 residues. Per germline, CDR1 MNHNS and CDR2 SASEGT. The trim removed 4 bases at V and 5 bases at J, leaving 6 bases unmatched. CDR3 nucleotide sequence: TGTGCCAGCAGTGTGCTAGCGGGAGTGGGAGATACGCAGTATTTT. Its protein product is CASSVLAGVGDTQYF.

This chain connects TRBV7-3 to TRBJ2-1, with 9 bases matching TRBD1. Germline lookup yields CDR1 SGHTA and CDR2 FQGTGA. There are 14 residues in the CDR3. Trimming removed 5 bases from V and 9 bases from J; junction bases left unmatched: 8. This CDR3 reads CASSPSTGGSEQFF. In DNA, the CDR3 is TGTGCCAGCAGCCCCTCGACAGGGGGGAGTGAGCAGTTCTTC. Filled out from reference TRBV7-3 and TRBJ2-1, the complete variable domain reads GAGVSQTPSNKVTEKGKYVELRCDPISGHTALYWYRQSLGQGPEFLIYFQGTGAADDSGLPNDRFFAVRPEGSVSTLKIQRTERGDSAVYLCASSPSTGGSEQFFGPGTRLTVL.

This chain uses TRBV5-1 with TRBJ2-1; 8 bases line up with TRBD2. Per the germline V gene, CDR1 is SGHRS and CDR2 is YFSETQ. The V gene end was trimmed by 4 bases and the J gene end by 2 bases; junction bases not matched to a gene: 11. The CDR3 extends over 17 amino acids. DNA of the CDR3: TGCGCCAGCAGCCCCCGGGGGGGTAGCGGGACCTACAATGAGCAGTTCTTC. Translation: CASSPRGGSGTYNEQFF.

The rearrangement uses TRBV27 and TRBJ2-7; D not certain. This CDR3 has 15 amino acids. V dropped 0 bases and J dropped 3 bases, with 12 bases sitting between them. Germline assignment: CDR1 MNHEY and CDR2 SMNVEV (reference sequence). The CDR3 here is CASSLSTSSSYEQYF. CDR3 sequence (DNA): TGTGCCAGCAGTTTATCGACGTCGTCTAGCTACGAGCAGTACTTC.

This clone was detected only once. The J gene is TRBJ2-1, the V gene TRBV7-3; D is unresolved. CDR3 length equals 14 residues. Germline assignment: CDR1 SGHTA and CDR2 FQGTGA. V shed 6 bases and J shed 10 bases, with 19 bases lying between them. The CDR3 sequence: CASSPLIGPEEQFF. DNA of the CDR3: TGTGCCAGCAGTCCTCTTATTGGCCCCGAAGAGCAGTTCTTC.

This clone was counted only a few times. This chain uses TRBV7-8 with TRBJ1-2; D gene unclear. Deletions cut 3 bases from V and 5 bases from J, with 10 bases between. The CDR3 contains 13 residues. The germline V gene has CDR1 SGHVS and CDR2 FQNEAQ. In DNA form, the CDR3 reads TGTGCCAGCAGCTTTGAATTCGGGTATGGCTACACCTTC. Translated, it gives CASSFEFGYGYTF. Full variable domain (rest looked up from reference TRBV7-8 and TRBJ1-2): GAGVSQSPRYKVAKRGQDVALRCDPISGHVSLFWYQQALGQGPEFLTYFQNEAQLDKSGLPSDRFFAERPEGSVSTLKIQRTQQEDSAVYLCASSFEFGYGYTFGSGTRLTVV.

This clone appeared a single time. The chain recombines TRBV29-1 with TRBJ2-7, with 10 nucleotides matching TRBD2. This CDR3 comprises 12 residues. V lost 7 bases to trimming and J lost 6 bases; unmatched junction nucleotides: 6. Germline CDR1 is SQVTM and CDR2 is ANQGSEA. The DNA of the CDR3 is TGCAGCGCCCAGCGGGAGGGCCGCGAGCAGTACTTC. This codes for CSAQREGREQYF.

The J gene is TRBJ2-7, the V gene TRBV18; D gene unclear. Germline CDR1 is KGHSH and CDR2 is LQKENI. Trimming removed 3 bases from V and 3 bases from J, with 9 bases in between. The CDR3 contains 13 residues. The CDR3 sequence: CASSPANSYEQYF. The CDR3 nucleotides are TGTGCCAGCTCACCCGCCAACAGCTACGAGCAGTACTTC.

The V gene is TRBV2, the J gene TRBJ2-1, with 9 bases matching TRBD2. The CDR3 extends over 16 amino acids. CDR1 SNHLY and CDR2 FYNNEI come from the germline V gene. J was trimmed by 5 bases and V by 6 bases; bases with no gene match: 11. The CDR3 DNA follows: TGTGCCAGCAGATGGGGACTAGCCGAAGGACACAATGAGCAGTTCTTC. This gives the protein CASRWGLAEGHNEQFF.

The chain combines TRBV19 with TRBJ2-2, with 8 bases identical to TRBD1. CDR1 LNHDA and CDR2 SQIVND come from the germline V gene (reference sequence). This CDR3 has 15 amino acids. J gave up 5 bases and V 5 bases, and 7 bases lay outside the gene matches. The CDR3 reads CASSWGDRTTGELFF. As DNA, the CDR3 is TGTGCCAGTAGTTGGGGGGACAGGACGACCGGGGAGCTGTTTTTT.

The chain carries TRBV5-8 and TRBJ2-7; a possible D gene is TRBD1 (5 bases). The CDR3 consists of 13 residues. Trimming cost V 5 bases and J 10 bases, with 19 bases left between them. The germline CDR1 and CDR2 sequences are SGHTS and YDEGEE. CDR3 region: CASSSPSTGRQYF. The CDR3 nucleotides are TGTGCCAGCAGTTCACCGTCTACAGGTAGACAGTACTTC.

The gene calls are TRBV7-9 and TRBJ1-2; maybe TRBD1 (6 bases). Germline V gene data show CDR1 as SEHNR and CDR2 as FQNEAQ (reference sequence). The CDR3 is made up of 13 amino acids. V lost 5 bases to trimming and J lost 1 base, with 8 bases between them. CDR3 DNA sequence: TGTGCCAGCAGCCCGGACAGTAACTATGGCTACACCTTC. Protein sequence: CASSPDSNYGYTF.

This chain joins TRBV27 and TRBJ2-1, with 8 bases aligning to TRBD2. Germline V gives CDR1 MNHEY, CDR2 SMNVEV (reference sequence). With V trimmed by 3 bases and J by 3 bases, 4 bases remained unmatched. The CDR3 sequence is 15 residues long. The CDR3 loop is CASSFGTRGYNEQFF. DNA for the CDR3: TGTGCCAGCAGTTTTGGGACTAGGGGCTACAATGAGCAGTTCTTC.